These T cell receptor beta chains were read from a single sample in a study of blood T cells in healthy people across ages. TCRdb re-analysed the 5' RACE reads in MiXCR, keeping a single row per CDR3 protein. The profile shows 1.5 million to 2 million distinct CDR3 sequences, approximately 28% of them singletons. What was sequenced was blood. These receptors all stem from a woman under 40 in good health. Both conserved end residues are part of each CDR3. The D gene is left open where the match is weak. Not every row has a clone size; where given, it reads once, few, many or a size class.

J gene | D gene | V gene | clone size | CDR3 protein | CDR3 DNA
TRBJ2-5 | NA | TRBV20-1 | few | CSATLSMRLAGETQYF | TGCAGTGCTACCTTATCGATGCGGCTAGCTGGGGAGACCCAGTACTTC
TRBJ1-2 | NA | TRBV11-2 | few | CASSLGGPRLYGYTF | TGTGCCAGCAGCCTCGGGGGGCCGCGGCTCTATGGCTACACCTTC
TRBJ1-4 | NA | TRBV28 | NA | CASRETLTNEKLFF | TGTGCCAGCAGAGAGACCCTTACTAATGAAAAACTGTTTTTT
TRBJ1-1 | NA | TRBV12-5 | NA | CASGTRQDTEAFF | TGTGCTAGTGGTACCCGACAGGACACTGAAGCTTTCTTT
TRBJ2-7 | NA | TRBV11-2 | NA | CASSLVSPGPLAYEQYF | TGTGCCAGCAGCTTAGTCTCCCCCGGACCTCTCGCCTACGAGCAGTACTTC
TRBJ2-1 | NA | TRBV19 | few | CASSPGLEGGEQFF | TGTGCCAGTAGTCCAGGACTAGAAGGGGGTGAGCAGTTCTTC
TRBJ2-3 | NA | TRBV4-1 | NA | CASSQAQYTDTQYF | TGCGCCAGCAGCCAAGCGCAATACACAGATACGCAGTATTTT
TRBJ2-5 | NA | TRBV28 | NA | CVSSSTVEQYF | TGTGTCAGCAGTTCGACAGTTGAGCAGTACTTC
TRBJ2-2 | TRBD2 | TRBV6-4 | NA | CASSPPGRESTGELFF | TGTGCCAGCAGCCCCCCGGGGCGGGAGAGCACCGGGGAGCTGTTTTTT
TRBJ1-1 | NA | TRBV6-5 | NA | CASSYVGDPEAFF | TGTGCCAGCAGTTACGTAGGAGACCCTGAAGCTTTCTTT
TRBJ2-5 | TRBD1 | TRBV4-1 | many | CASSQGRQGMRETQYF | TGCGCCAGCAGCCAGGGTCGACAGGGGATGAGGGAGACCCAGTACTTC
TRBJ2-3 | NA | TRBV9 | few | CASSPRRLGGTDTQYF | TGTGCCAGCAGCCCGCGAAGACTAGGGGGCACAGATACGCAGTATTTT
TRBJ2-7 | NA | TRBV5-1 | few | CASRGEGNEQYF | TGCGCCAGCAGGGGAGAGGGTAATGAGCAGTACTTC
TRBJ2-3 | TRBD1 | TRBV6-2/TRBV6-3 | NA | CASRQGSTGTQYF | TGTGCCAGCAGACAGGGGAGTACAGGTACGCAGTATTTT
TRBJ2-3 | NA | TRBV4-1 | NA | CASSHSRSWTYLSEDTQYF | TGCGCCAGCAGCCATTCACGGTCATGGACCTACTTAAGCGAGGATACGCAGTATTTT
TRBJ2-1 | TRBD2 | TRBV7-2 | NA | CASSLGRLAGNEQFF | TGTGCCAGCAGCTTAGGCCGACTAGCGGGCAATGAGCAGTTCTTC
TRBJ2-3 | TRBD2 | TRBV5-6 | NA | CASSLVGAGSNTDTQYF | TGTGCCAGCAGCTTGGTAGGAGCGGGGTCGAACACAGATACGCAGTATTTT
TRBJ1-2 | NA | TRBV5-1 | few | CASSSGQNCGYTF | TGCGCCAGCAGCTCCGGACAGAACTGTGGCTACACCTTC
TRBJ2-7 | TRBD2 | TRBV10-1 | many | CASTSGNYEQYF | TGCGCCAGCACTAGCGGGAACTACGAGCAGTACTTC
TRBJ2-1 | TRBD1 | TRBV12-3/TRBV12-4 | many | CASRGDSNEQFF | TGTGCCAGCAGGGGGGACAGCAATGAGCAGTTCTTC
TRBJ2-4 | NA | TRBV7-9 | NA | CASSTDGGTKNIQYF | TGTGCCAGCAGCACGGACGGAGGGACCAAAAACATTCAGTACTTC
TRBJ2-3 | NA | TRBV5-1 | NA | CASSRYKDTQYF | TGCGCCAGCAGCCGTTATAAGGATACGCAGTATTTT
TRBJ2-1 | TRBD2 | TRBV11-2 | NA | CASSLREGAYNEQFF | TGTGCCAGCAGCTTGCGGGAGGGGGCCTACAATGAGCAGTTCTTC
TRBJ2-7 | NA | TRBV7-2 | many | CASSLWVGNSYEQYF | TGTGCCAGCAGCTTATGGGTCGGGAACTCCTACGAGCAGTACTTC
TRBJ2-1 | TRBD2 | TRBV20-1 | NA | CSARVTKLADSSYNEQFF | TGCAGTGCTAGAGTAACAAAACTAGCGGACAGCTCCTACAATGAGCAGTTCTTC
TRBJ2-1 | TRBD2 | TRBV5-1 | NA | CASSLMERGAGGDEQFF | TGCGCCAGCAGCTTGATGGAGCGGGGGGCCGGGGGCGATGAGCAGTTCTTC
TRBJ1-5 | NA | TRBV20-1 | NA | CSARMGGIGYQPQHF | TGCAGTGCTAGAATGGGGGGGATAGGGTATCAGCCCCAGCATTTT
TRBJ2-7 | NA | TRBV21-1 | NA | CATLGGVPYEQYF | TGTGCCACCCTGGGCGGGGTTCCCTACGAGCAGTACTTC
TRBJ2-1 | TRBD2 | TRBV13 | few | CASSSGGLAGGLRFNEQFF | TGTGCCAGCAGCTCCGGGGGACTAGCGGGGGGGCTTCGATTTAATGAGCAGTTCTTC
TRBJ2-3 | NA | TRBV5-1 | many | CASSPGTPNTDTQYF | TGCGCCAGCAGCCCGGGGACGCCGAACACAGATACGCAGTATTTT
TRBJ2-7 | TRBD1 | TRBV12-3/TRBV12-4 | many | CASSPGQVGDYEQYF | TGTGCCAGCAGTCCAGGACAGGTTGGCGACTACGAGCAGTACTTC
TRBJ2-5 | NA | TRBV27 | NA | CASSVDIRYQETQYF | TGTGCCAGCAGTGTAGACATCCGCTACCAAGAGACCCAGTACTTC
TRBJ1-2 | NA | TRBV6-5 | many | CASSPTTPNYGYTF | TGTGCCAGCAGTCCGACTACCCCTAACTATGGCTACACCTTC
TRBJ2-7 | NA | TRBV4-3 | few | CASSWGGGGVYEQYF | TGCGCCAGCAGCTGGGGAGGAGGGGGCGTTTACGAGCAGTACTTC
TRBJ1-2 | NA | TRBV5-1 | NA | CASSFTGLDYGYTF | TGCGCCAGCAGCTTTACAGGGCTCGACTATGGCTACACCTTC
TRBJ2-3 | TRBD1 | TRBV20-1 | NA | CSASGGQGSPDTQYF | TGCAGTGCTAGTGGGGGACAGGGTTCTCCAGATACGCAGTATTTT
TRBJ2-7 | TRBD1 | TRBV5-1 | many | CASTSDRVDRYEQYF | TGCGCCAGCACCTCCGACAGGGTTGATCGCTACGAGCAGTACTTC
TRBJ2-7 | TRBD1 | TRBV6-2/TRBV6-3 | NA | CASSYAPPNRGYEQYF | TGTGCCAGCAGTTACGCGCCCCCTAACAGGGGCTACGAGCAGTACTTC
TRBJ1-1 | NA | TRBV29-1 | NA | CSVALLNTEAFF | TGCAGCGTTGCCCTTTTAAACACTGAAGCTTTCTTT
TRBJ2-7 | NA | TRBV10-3 | NA | CASNPSGTTYEQYF | TGTGCCTCAAACCCCTCCGGGACCACCTACGAGCAGTACTTC
TRBJ1-4 | NA | TRBV7-2 | NA | CASSLVRTSAEKLFF | TGTGCCAGCAGCTTAGTCCGGACTAGCGCCGAAAAACTGTTTTTT
TRBJ2-7 | TRBD2 | TRBV15 | many | CATSRGGGSSYEQYF | TGTGCCACCAGCAGAGGGGGGGGGAGCTCCTACGAGCAGTACTTC
TRBJ2-7 | NA | TRBV7-2 | NA | CASSLDWGRRDEQYF | TGTGCCAGCAGCTTAGATTGGGGGCGGAGGGACGAGCAGTACTTC
TRBJ2-6 | NA | TRBV6-1 | many | CASKARAGANVLTF | TGTGCCAGCAAGGCAAGAGCCGGGGCCAACGTCCTGACTTTC
TRBJ2-1 | NA | TRBV6-1 | NA | CASSEYRGDEQFF | TGTGCCAGCAGTGAATATAGGGGGGATGAGCAGTTCTTC
TRBJ2-5 | TRBD1 | TRBV7-7 | NA | CASSRAGTGAQETQYF | TGTGCCAGCAGCCGCGCCGGGACAGGAGCCCAAGAGACCCAGTACTTC
TRBJ1-4 | NA | TRBV6-1 | few | CASSRWGQGSLNEKLFF | TGTGCCAGCAGTCGCTGGGGGCAGGGGTCGTTAAATGAAAAACTGTTTTTT
TRBJ2-5 | NA | TRBV7-2 | few | CASEVGGQTLETQYF | TGTGCCAGCGAAGTCGGAGGGCAGACGTTGGAGACCCAGTACTTC
TRBJ2-1 | NA | TRBV5-1 | NA | CASSFRDSPGEQFF | TGCGCCAGCAGCTTCCGGGACTCCCCGGGCGAGCAGTTCTTC
TRBJ2-7 | NA | TRBV6-2/TRBV6-3 | NA | CASSQHLIYEQYF | TGTGCCAGCAGTCAACATCTTATCTACGAGCAGTACTTC
TRBJ2-3 | NA | TRBV29-1 | NA | CSVESRVSTDTQYF | TGCAGCGTTGAATCCCGCGTTAGCACAGATACGCAGTATTTT
TRBJ2-5 | TRBD2 | TRBV11-1 | few | CASSLGWTSGREETQYF | TGTGCCAGCAGCTTAGGGTGGACTAGCGGTCGGGAAGAGACCCAGTACTTC